The source of this T cell receptor beta chain is a study of blood T cell repertoires in COVID-19. This CDR3 has 13 amino acids. V dropped 2 bases and J dropped 6 bases, with 10 bases sitting between them. Germline values: CDR1 SEHNR, CDR2 FQNEAQ (reference sequence). This table comes from immunoSEQ multiplex PCR, and its TCRdb copy is limited to in-frame clones, with some not included. The sample contains around 190,000 clones, approximately 91% of which appear only once. Specimen: peripheral blood. The rearrangement links TRBV7-9 to TRBJ1-1; weak D call: TRBD1 (6 bases). The clonotype was recovered from a man in his fifties with COVID-19, enrolled during active disease. The DNA for the CDR3 is TGTGCCAGCAGCTTACAACAGGGCGCTGAAGCTTTCTTT. Encoded protein: CASSLQQGAEAFF.